This TCR beta chain appears in the sequencing data of a study of T-cell memory formation after mild COVID-19. General study findings and limits: Mainly in CM and EM were contracting CD4+ clones; CD8+ were in EMRA.

CDR3 length equals 12 residues. Germline V gene lookup returns CDR1 SGHRS and CDR2 YFSETQ. V was shortened by 4 bases and J by 5 bases, with 9 bases between the two germline ends. TCRdb reanalysed the 5' RACE reads using MiXCR and keeps one entry per CDR3 protein. Of 400,000 to 500,000 distinct CDR3 sequences in the sample, approximately 20% were seen once. There are many counts of this clonotype. No antigen is known for it. This rearrangement joins TRBV5-1 to TRBJ2-5; D is unresolved. Sequenced sample: PBMCs or a T cell subset sorted from them (not recorded which). The clonotype originates from an adult woman who had mild COVID-19 (a few samples of this study predate the infection). Cell type and time point are not known. CDR3 DNA: TGCGCCAGCAGCCCTGGGTGGGAGACCCAGTACTTC. Its protein product is CASSPGWETQYF.